The rows below give T cell receptor beta chains drawn from one sample of a study of T cells in Graves' hyperthyroidism and ophthalmopathy. One entry per CDR3 protein results from TCRdb running MiXCR on the multiplex PCR reads. There are fewer than 800,000 distinct CDR3 sequences in the sample; about 16% occur only once, and under 10% lies in the top ten. The sequenced material came from blood. The source of these receptors is a young man with Graves' hyperthyroidism. Each CDR3 is given with its conserved first and last residue. Each record gives: D gene, clone size, J gene, V gene, CDR3 DNA, CDR3 protein. The D gene is left open where the match is weak. Expanded clones get a size class; other rows say once, few or many, or leave the size out.

>NA|many|TRBJ1-2|TRBV10-2
TGCGCCAGCCAGCTACAAGGGATGGATGGCTACACCTTC
CASQLQGMDGYTF
>TRBD2|NA|TRBJ2-1|TRBV10-3
TGTGCCACCCTAGCGGGAGGGAATGAGCAGTTCTTC
CATLAGGNEQFF
>NA|many|TRBJ2-6|TRBV6-1
TGTGCCAGCGGGACATATCACTCTGGGGCCAACGTCCTGACTTTC
CASGTYHSGANVLTF
>NA|few|TRBJ2-7|TRBV15
TGTGCCACCAGCAGAGATGGGGCGTCGGCAGGGGTCTCCTACGAGCAGTACTTC
CATSRDGASAGVSYEQYF
>TRBD2|many|TRBJ2-3|TRBV30
TGTGCCTGGAGTACCGGACTAGTATCAGATACGCAGTATTTT
CAWSTGLVSDTQYF
>NA|many|TRBJ2-5|TRBV28
TGTGCCAGCACCCCCTTCCTGGGGCGGGAGACCCAGTACTTC
CASTPFLGRETQYF
>NA|few|TRBJ1-6|TRBV28
TGTGCCAGCAGACCCGGGGGCAGCTCCTATAATTCACCCCTCCACTTT
CASRPGGSSYNSPLHF
>NA|many|TRBJ2-3|TRBV28
TGTGCCAGCAGCCCGACAGGTAGCACAGATACGCAGTATTTT
CASSPTGSTDTQYF
>NA|few|TRBJ2-7|TRBV6-1
TGTGCCACCAAGCGGGCCTACGAGCAGTACTTC
CATKRAYEQYF
>TRBD1|few|TRBJ1-5|TRBV6-1
TGTGCCAGCAGTCACACCGGAATATACAGGGGCTCGCATCAGCCCCAGCATTTT
CASSHTGIYRGSHQPQHF
>TRBD1|many|TRBJ2-1|TRBV12-3/TRBV12-4
TGTGCCAGCAGTCGGACAGGGGAGGGCAATGAGCAGTTCTTC
CASSRTGEGNEQFF
>NA|many|TRBJ2-7|TRBV2
TGTGCCAGCAGGGGGTACAGGGTCGAGCAGTACTTC
CASRGYRVEQYF
>TRBD1|many|TRBJ2-1|TRBV29-1
TGCAGCGTTGAAGCAGGGGGCATACCGTACAATGAGCAGTTCTTC
CSVEAGGIPYNEQFF
>TRBD2|few|TRBJ2-7|TRBV27
TGTGCCAGCAGCCAAACGGGACTAGCGTCCTACGAGCAGTACTTC
CASSQTGLASYEQYF
>NA|many|TRBJ2-7|TRBV10-3
TGTGCCATCGCTAGCGAGTCCTACGAGCAGTACTTC
CAIASESYEQYF
>NA|many|TRBJ2-7|TRBV2
TGTGCCAGCAGTGACCTCGACAGTACCTACGAGCAGTACTTC
CASSDLDSTYEQYF
>NA|many|TRBJ1-2|TRBV20-1
TGCAGTGCTAGAGCTTTGATTAACTATGGCTACACCTTC
CSARALINYGYTF
>TRBD2|NA|TRBJ2-1|TRBV20-1
TGCAGTGCTAGGACTAGCGGGAGGGCCGAGCCCAATGAGCAGTTCTTC
CSARTSGRAEPNEQFF
>NA|NA|TRBJ1-4|TRBV20-1
TGCAGTGCTAGAGATGGAGCAAGGGTGAACGAAAAACTGTTTTTT
CSARDGARVNEKLFF
>NA|NA|TRBJ1-3|TRBV10-3
TGTGCCATCAGTGGGGACAAGGACACCATATATTTT
CAISGDKDTIYF
>TRBD2|many|TRBJ2-7|TRBV11-2
TGTGCCAGCAGCCGGCGGGGGAAGGGCTCCTACGAGCAGTACTTC
CASSRRGKGSYEQYF
>NA|many|TRBJ2-5|TRBV28
TGTGCCAGCAGCCACTTCTCCGACAGGCAAGAGACCCAGTACTTC
CASSHFSDRQETQYF
>NA|few|TRBJ2-1|TRBV6-1
TGTGCCAGCACCGGACCCGGCAATGAGCAGTTCTTC
CASTGPGNEQFF
>NA|many|TRBJ1-5|TRBV18
TGTGCCAGCTCACCCCTTCAGACTAGCAATCAGCCCCAGCATTTT
CASSPLQTSNQPQHF
>NA|many|TRBJ2-2|TRBV5-1
TGCGCCAGCAGTTCGGACGGTCACACCGGGGAGCTGTTTTTT
CASSSDGHTGELFF
>NA|NA|TRBJ1-2|TRBV4-2
TGTGCCAGCAGCCAAGGTTCTGAACATGGCTACACCTTC
CASSQGSEHGYTF
>NA|NA|TRBJ1-1|TRBV19
TGTGCCAGTAGTATACAGGGCCCAGCTGAAGCTTTCTTT
CASSIQGPAEAFF
>NA|few|TRBJ2-1|TRBV20-1
TGCAGCGGGCGGAAGGCTAACAATGAGCAGTTCTTC
CSGRKANNEQFF
>NA|few|TRBJ2-6|TRBV6-1
TGTGCCAGGGGAGCTGGGGCCAACGTCCTGACTTTC
CARGAGANVLTF
>NA|many|TRBJ2-3|TRBV12-3/TRBV12-4
TGTGCCAGCAGTGACCTAAACAGAGGGACCCGCCGCGGCACAGATACGCAGTATTTT
CASSDLNRGTRRGTDTQYF
>NA|once|TRBJ2-7|TRBV29-1
TGCAGCGCTACGGACAGTTGGGAGCAGTACTTC
CSATDSWEQYF
>TRBD2|NA|TRBJ2-3|TRBV5-1
TGCGCCAGCAGCTTGGGTCAAGCGGGAGTGGATACGCAGTATTTT
CASSLGQAGVDTQYF
>NA|NA|TRBJ2-4|TRBV2
TGTGCCAGCAGGCCCGGGGAGGAGGGACTGATGTACTTC
CASRPGEEGLMYF
>TRBD2|many|TRBJ2-7|TRBV28
TGTGCCAGCACCCCCGGGACTAGCGTACCCTACGAGCAGTACTTC
CASTPGTSVPYEQYF
>NA|NA|TRBJ2-2|TRBV4-1
TGCGCCAGCAGCCAAGTAGGCTCATACACCGGGGAGCTGTTTTTT
CASSQVGSYTGELFF